The clone carrying this T cell receptor beta chain appeared many times. This entry is derived from a study of T cell repertoires in cytomegalovirus infection. With 0 bases removed from V and 0 bases from J, the gap between germline ends came to 9 bases. This CDR3 is 16 amino acids long. In germline, CDR1 is MNHEY, CDR2 SVGEGT. TCRdb reanalysed the reads using MiXCR and keeps one entry per CDR3 protein. The data hold roughly 640,000 distinct CDR3 sequences, with 20% to 30% observed a single time. Sequencing was done on a sample of CD8+ T cells from PBMCs. This sequence joins TRBV6-2 or TRBV6-3 and TRBJ2-1; D may be TRBD2 (5 bases). The origin of this receptor is a human donor in good health (CMV status not recorded). Some clones in this sample may be carry-over from other donors' samples. For the CDR3, the DNA is TGTGCCAGCAGTTACTCGAGGGCGCCCTCCTACAATGAGCAGTTCTTC. Translated, it gives CASSYSRAPSYNEQFF.